The 8 T cell receptor beta chains listed next were all sequenced from one sample in a study of blood T cells in healthy people across ages. With a J-beta primer mix and a sample-barcoded 5' primer, a second PCR ran 7 to 11 cycles. TCRdb independently ran MiXCR on the 5' RACE reads; one entry per CDR3 protein. The profile shows more than 1.4 million distinct CDR3 sequences, roughly 40% of them singletons. The sample comprised blood. The receptors originated from a woman aged 18-30 years in good health.

This clonotype was recorded a few times. This chain links TRBV7-9 with TRBJ2-7, with 7 nucleotides matching TRBD2. Germline loops: CDR1 SEHNR, CDR2 FQNEAQ (reference sequence). The V segment lost 1 base and the J segment 5 bases; nucleotides outside the gene matches: 5. There are 14 residues in the CDR3. CDR3 coding DNA: TGTGCCAGCAGCTTAGACGGGGGGATGGACGAGCAGTACTTC. Translating gives CASSLDGGMDEQYF.

This clonotype was seen a few times. The chain is built from TRBV12-3 or TRBV12-4 and TRBJ1-4, with a tentative D call TRBD1 (5 bases). This CDR3 is 12 amino acids long. V was clipped by 7 bases and J by 12 bases, with 15 bases between them. The CDR3 DNA sequence: TGTGCCAGCACCAACCCAGGGAGGGAACTGTTTTTT. It yields the protein CASTNPGRELFF.

This clonotype was seen at least ten times. Its ends do not fully match the called genes, so a read error is possible. This rearrangement joins TRBV20-1 to TRBJ1-5; tentative D call: TRBD1 (6 bases). Germline values: CDR1 DFQATT, CDR2 SNEGSKA (reference sequence). This CDR3 has 15 amino acids. CDR3 sequence reads: CSARGGRGTYQPQHF. As DNA, the CDR3 is TGCAGTGCCAGAGGGGGTAGGGGGACCTATCAGCCCCAGCATTTT.

This clonotype was counted between two and nine times. The rearrangement uses TRBV7-9 and TRBJ2-3; 15 positions agree with TRBD2. The CDR3 runs 19 residues. Looked up from germline, CDR1 is SEHNR and CDR2 is FQNEAQ (reference sequence). Trimming took 5 bases from V and 0 from J; bases not matched to a gene: 9. The DNA of the CDR3 is TGTGCCAGCAGCACAGGACTAGCGGGAGGGCCTGGCAGCACAGATACGCAGTATTTT. Its protein product is CASSTGLAGGPGSTDTQYF.

J is TRBJ1-2 and V is TRBV6-6, with D possibly matching TRBD1 (5 bases). This CDR3 has 16 amino acids. CDR1 is MNHNY, CDR2 SVGAGI, per germline (reference sequence). V shed 1 base and J shed 0 bases, with 12 bases lying between them. As DNA, the CDR3 is TGTGCCAGCAGTTACTTGGCAGGGCCGGCTAACTATGGCTACACCTTC. Translation: CASSYLAGPANYGYTF.

The V and J genes are TRBV7-2 and TRBJ1-2, with D hard to call. The V end lost 5 bases, the J end lost 2 bases, and 15 bases lay between the germline ends. This CDR3 contains 15 residues. CDR1 and CDR2 (germline): SGHTA, FQGNSA. As DNA, the CDR3 is TGTGCCAGCAGCCCACGACTGACGGGGAACTATGGCTACACCTTC. It encodes CASSPRLTGNYGYTF.

This clonotype was counted between two and nine times. The chain recombines TRBV24-1 with TRBJ2-1; 16 nucleotides line up with TRBD2. The V and J ends lost 3 bases and 12 bases, in that order; junction bases with no gene match: 10. The V gene's germline CDR1 is KGHDR and CDR2 SFDVKD. There are 17 residues in the CDR3. CDR3 amino acids: CATSDTRDGTSGRGQFF. The DNA for the CDR3 is TGTGCCACCAGTGATACTAGAGACGGGACTAGCGGGAGGGGGCAGTTCTTC.

The genes are TRBV3-1 and TRBJ2-3; 11 bases map to TRBD2. The ends lost 4 bases at V and 6 bases at J; junction bases unmatched: 6. The CDR3 length is 15 residues. Germline assignment: CDR1 LGHDT and CDR2 YNNKEL (reference sequence). CDR3 region: CASSRSGRAPDTQYF. CDR3 nucleotides: TGTGCCAGCAGCCGTAGCGGGAGGGCCCCTGATACGCAGTATTTT.